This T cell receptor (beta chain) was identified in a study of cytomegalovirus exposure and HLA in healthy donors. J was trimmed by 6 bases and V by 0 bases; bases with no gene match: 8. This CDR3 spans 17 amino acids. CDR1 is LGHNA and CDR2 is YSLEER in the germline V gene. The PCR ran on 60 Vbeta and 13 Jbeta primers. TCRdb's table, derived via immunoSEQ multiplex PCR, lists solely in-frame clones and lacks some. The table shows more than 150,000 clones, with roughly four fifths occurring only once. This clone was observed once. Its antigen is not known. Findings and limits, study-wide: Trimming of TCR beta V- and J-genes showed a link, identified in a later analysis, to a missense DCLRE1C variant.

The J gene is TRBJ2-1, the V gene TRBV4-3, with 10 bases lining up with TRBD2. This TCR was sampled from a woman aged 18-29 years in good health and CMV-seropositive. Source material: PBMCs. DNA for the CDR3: TGCGCCAGCAGCCAAGATGCAGCGGGGGGGAGGACCAATGAGCAGTTCTTC. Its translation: CASSQDAAGGRTNEQFF.